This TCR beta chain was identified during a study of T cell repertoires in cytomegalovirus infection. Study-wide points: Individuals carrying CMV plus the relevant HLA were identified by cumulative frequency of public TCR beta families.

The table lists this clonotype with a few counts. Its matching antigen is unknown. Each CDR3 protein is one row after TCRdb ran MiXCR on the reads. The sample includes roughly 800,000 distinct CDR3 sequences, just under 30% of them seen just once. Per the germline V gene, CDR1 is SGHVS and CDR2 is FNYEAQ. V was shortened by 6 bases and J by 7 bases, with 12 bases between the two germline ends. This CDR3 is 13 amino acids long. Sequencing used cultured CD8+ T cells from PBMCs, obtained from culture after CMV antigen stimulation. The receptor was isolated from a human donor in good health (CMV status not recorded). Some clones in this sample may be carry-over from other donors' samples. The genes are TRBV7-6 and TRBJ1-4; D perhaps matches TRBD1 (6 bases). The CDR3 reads CASRPKGGEKLFF. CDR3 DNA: TGTGCCAGCAGGCCGAAGGGGGGTGAAAAACTGTTTTTT. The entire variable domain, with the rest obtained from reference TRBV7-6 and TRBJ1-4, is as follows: GAGVSQSPRYKVTKRGQDVALRCDPISGHVSLYWYRQALGQGPEFLTYFNYEAQQDKSGLPNDRFSAERPEGSISTLTIQRTEQRDSAMYRCASRPKGGEKLFFGSGTQLSVL.